This paragraph reports one TCR beta chain. Antigen unknown. Investigators took ten milliliters of peripheral blood from every donor. The record originates from a study of blood T cells in healthy people across ages. Study findings and constraints: In the absence of known donor CMV status, changes in expanded clonotypes were possibly confounded. It was found that TCR beta diversity correlated strongly with the percentage of naive T cells.

Combining a sample-barcoded 5' primer with a J-beta primer mix, a second PCR ran for roughly 7 to 12 cycles. TCRdb itself ran the 5' RACE reads through MiXCR, one entry per CDR3 protein. The sample holds nearly 1 million distinct CDR3 sequences, roughly 51% seen once. In germline, CDR1 is SGHTA, CDR2 FQGNSA. This CDR3 comprises 14 residues. V lost 3 bases and J lost 2, with 10 bases in between. The J gene is TRBJ1-2, the V gene TRBV7-2; D ambiguous. Material: blood. The clonotype comes from an older woman in good health. CDR3 DNA: TGTGCCAGCAGCTTCAAAAGGAGCAACTATGGCTACACCTTC. Encoded protein: CASSFKRSNYGYTF. The full variable domain, its missing parts supplied by reference TRBV7-2 and TRBJ1-2, is GAGVSQSPSNKVTEKGKDVELRCDPISGHTALYWYRQSLGQGLEFLIYFQGNSAPDKSGLPSDRFSAERTGGSVSTLTIQRTQQEDSAVYLCASSFKRSNYGYTFGSGTRLTVV.